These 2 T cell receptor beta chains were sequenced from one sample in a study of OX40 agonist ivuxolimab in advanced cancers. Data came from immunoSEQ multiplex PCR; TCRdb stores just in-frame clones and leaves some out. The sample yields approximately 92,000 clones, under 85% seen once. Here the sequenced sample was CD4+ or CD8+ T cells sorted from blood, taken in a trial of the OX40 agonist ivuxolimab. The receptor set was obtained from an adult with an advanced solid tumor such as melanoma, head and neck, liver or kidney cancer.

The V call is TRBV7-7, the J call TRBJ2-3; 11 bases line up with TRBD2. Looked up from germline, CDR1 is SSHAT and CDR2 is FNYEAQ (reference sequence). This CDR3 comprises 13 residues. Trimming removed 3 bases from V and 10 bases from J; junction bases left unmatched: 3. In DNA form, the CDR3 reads TGTGCCAGCAGCTTTTTAGCGGGAGGGGCGCAGTATTTT. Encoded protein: CASSFLAGGAQYF.

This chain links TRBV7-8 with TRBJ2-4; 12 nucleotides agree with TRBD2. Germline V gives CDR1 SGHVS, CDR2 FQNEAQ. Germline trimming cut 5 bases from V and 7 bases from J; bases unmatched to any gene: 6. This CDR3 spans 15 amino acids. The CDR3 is CASSPAGTSGNIQYF. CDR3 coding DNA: TGTGCCAGCAGCCCGGCAGGGACTAGCGGGAACATTCAGTACTTC.